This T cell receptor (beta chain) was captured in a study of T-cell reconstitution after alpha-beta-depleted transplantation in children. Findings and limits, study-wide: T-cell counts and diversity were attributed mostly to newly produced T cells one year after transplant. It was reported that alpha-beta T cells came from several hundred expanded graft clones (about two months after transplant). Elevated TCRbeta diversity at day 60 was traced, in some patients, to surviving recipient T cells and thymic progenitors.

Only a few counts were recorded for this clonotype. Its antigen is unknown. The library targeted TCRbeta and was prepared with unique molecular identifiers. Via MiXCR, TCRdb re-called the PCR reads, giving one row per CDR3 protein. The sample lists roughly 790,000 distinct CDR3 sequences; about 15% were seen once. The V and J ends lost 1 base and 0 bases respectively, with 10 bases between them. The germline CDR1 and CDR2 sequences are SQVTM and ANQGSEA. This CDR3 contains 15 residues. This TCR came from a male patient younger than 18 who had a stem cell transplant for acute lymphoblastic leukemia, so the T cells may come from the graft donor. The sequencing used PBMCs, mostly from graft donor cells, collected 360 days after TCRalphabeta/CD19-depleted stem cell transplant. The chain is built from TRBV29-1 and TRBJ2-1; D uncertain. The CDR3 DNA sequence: TGCAGCGTTGAAGGACTGGGAAGCTCCTACAATGAGCAGTTCTTC. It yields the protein CSVEGLGSSYNEQFF.